This T cell receptor beta chain comes out of a study of cytomegalovirus exposure and HLA in healthy donors. General study findings and limits: That first-cohort TCR clusters tended to co-occur in the approximately 110 validation repertoires was found in a later analysis.

As concerns this clone: Its antigen remains unknown.

Sequencing used immunoSEQ multiplex PCR; TCRdb keeps in-frame clones, though not all of them. The sample shows hundreds of thousands of clones, 90% of them seen only once. CDR3 length: 17 amino acids. The V end lost 1 base, the J end lost 4 bases, and 18 bases lay between the germline ends. Germline-derived CDR1 and CDR2 are SGHDT and YYEEEE. The clonotype was recovered from a woman aged 25 to 39 in good health and CMV-seronegative. Sequenced material: PBMCs. The rearrangement joins TRBV5-6 to TRBJ1-5, with D possibly matching TRBD1 (5 bases). The CDR3 sequence is CASSLLGGDARNQPQHF. CDR3 coding DNA: TGTGCCAGCAGCTTGTTAGGAGGGGATGCTAGAAATCAGCCCCAGCATTTT.